Below are 25 T cell receptor beta chains sequenced from a single sample in a study of shared clonotypes between healthy human individuals (dated by TCRdb to 2019 to 2021). CD8 naive samples consisted of CD45RO-negative cells that were positively selected for CCR7, yielding a CD45RA+CCR7+ population without TemRA cells. The library was prepared using the immunoSEQ multiplex PCR assay. The table comes from immuneACCESS by way of TCRdb, which keeps in-frame sequences with V and J called. Part of the clones is missing from these tables; in studies checked, under half for an unresolved V gene and the rest for unknown reasons. Within this sample are hundreds of thousands of clones, with around 96% of them counted one time only. The ten largest clones add up to roughly 0.1% of the sample. Input material: naive CD8+ T cells sorted from blood. According to the study, the label for this sample's cell subset or site signals: CD45RA+CCR7+. The receptor source for this set is a woman in her thirties in good health.

The V call is TRBV9, the J call TRBJ2-4; a weak D match, TRBD2 (6 bases). The CDR3 spans 15 residues. The ends were cut back, 2 bases at V and 0 bases at J, with 9 bases in the middle. Germline CDR1 is SGDLS and CDR2 is YYNGEE. The CDR3 DNA sequence: TGTGCCAGCAGCGTGGAGGGACTAGCCAAAAACATTCAGTACTTC. This translates into CASSVEGLAKNIQYF.

This rearrangement joins TRBV27 to TRBJ1-3; D is unresolved. Germline CDR1 reads MNHEY; CDR2 reads SMNVEV (reference sequence). Trimming took off 1 base at V and 0 bases at J, with 7 bases between the two ends. The CDR3 sequence is 15 residues long. Here the CDR3 DNA reads TGTGCCAGCAGTTTATTGTGGGGCTCTGGAAACACCATATATTTT. Its translation is CASSLLWGSGNTIYF.

This clone was recorded only once. The chain has TRBV27 and TRBJ2-2; D gene ambiguous. From germline, CDR1 is MNHEY and CDR2 SMNVEV (reference sequence). V gave up 5 bases and J gave up 6 bases, with 13 bases separating them. The CDR3 is 14 residues long. CDR3 loop: CASSRAFPSGELFF. The CDR3 nucleotides are TGTGCCAGCAGTCGGGCCTTCCCATCCGGGGAGCTGTTTTTT.

The chain has TRBV18 and TRBJ1-1; possible D gene TRBD1, 5 bases. Per the germline V gene, CDR1 is KGHSH and CDR2 is LQKENI. The CDR3 is 16 residues long. Trimming removed 3 bases at V and 1 base at J, with 15 bases between. CDR3 coding DNA: TGTGCCAGCTCACCGGCGAAGGGGCAGGGGAACACTGAAGCTTTCTTT. Amino acid sequence: CASSPAKGQGNTEAFF.

The V and J genes are TRBV7-9 and TRBJ2-3; TRBD2 aligns across 7 bases. V lost 5 bases and J lost 6; bases outside the gene matches: 2. This CDR3 spans 12 amino acids. Germline V gives CDR1 SEHNR, CDR2 FQNEAQ (reference sequence). CDR3 DNA: TGTGCCAGCAGCCACGGGGGGGATACGCAGTATTTT. This gives the protein CASSHGGDTQYF.

The rearrangement joins TRBV4-1 to TRBJ2-5; D is perhaps TRBD2 (5 bases). The closer fit of TRBJ2-7 to the DNA end suggests the J call may be wrong. This CDR3 comprises 17 residues. Germline values: CDR1 MGHRA, CDR2 YSYEKL. CDR3 DNA sequence: TGCGCCAGCAGCCAAGATCTTCTACTAGTATTTTCCTACGAGCAGTACTTC. This encodes CASSQDLLLVFSYEQYF.

The chain joins TRBV6-4 to TRBJ1-2; D not resolved. CDR1 and CDR2 from the germline V gene are MRHNA and SNTAGT. V was cut by 1 base and J by 4 bases, with 13 bases left in between. This CDR3 spans 15 amino acids. The CDR3 DNA sequence: TGTGCCAGCAGTGACTGGCCCCGGACCTCCTATGGCTACACCTTC. Encoded protein: CASSDWPRTSYGYTF.

This sequence joins TRBV9 and TRBJ1-1, with D possibly TRBD1 on 5 matching bases. Germline CDR1 SGDLS, CDR2 YYNGEE. CDR3 length: 13 amino acids. Trimming took off 3 bases at V and 4 bases at J, with 10 bases between the two ends. The CDR3 DNA sequence: TGTGCCAGCAGCGCCAGGGTAGGCACTGAAGCTTTCTTT. It encodes CASSARVGTEAFF. The variable domain in full, with the rest retrieved from reference TRBV9 and TRBJ1-1, is DSGVTQTPKHLITATGQRVTLRCSPRSGDLSVYWYQQSLDQGLQFLIQYYNGEERAKGNILERFSAQQFPDLHSELNLSSLELGDSALYFCASSARVGTEAFFGQGTRLTVV.

The rearrangement uses TRBV5-1 and TRBJ2-3, with a weak D call TRBD2 (6 bases). Looked up from germline, CDR1 is SGHRS and CDR2 is YFSETQ. This CDR3 region has 15 residues. Trimming removed 0 bases at V and 2 bases at J, with 10 bases between. The CDR3 DNA reads as TGCGCCAGCAGCTTGGAAGGAGGGATCACAGATACGCAGTATTTT. Its protein is CASSLEGGITDTQYF.

This clone was counted only a few times. This chain links TRBV14 with TRBJ2-7; D possibly corresponds to TRBD1 (5 bases). There are 13 residues in the CDR3. The germline V and J ends were trimmed by 3 bases and 3 bases, with 9 bases remaining between them. Germline loops: CDR1 SGHDN, CDR2 FVKESK. CDR3 bases: TGTGCCAGCAGCCAGATCGACAGCTACGAGCAGTACTTC. Its translation: CASSQIDSYEQYF.

This chain connects TRBV29-1 to TRBJ2-7; 9 nucleotides match TRBD2. With V trimmed by 4 bases and J by 4 bases, 5 bases remained unmatched. This CDR3 is 13 amino acids long. Germline lookup yields CDR1 SQVTM and CDR2 ANQGSEA. CDR3 in DNA: TGCAGCGTTGTATTAGCGGGAGAGTACGAGCAGTACTTC. As protein: CSVVLAGEYEQYF.

The V gene is TRBV27, the J gene TRBJ2-7; 13 positions match TRBD2. Germline CDR1 and CDR2: MNHEY and SMNVEV (reference sequence). This CDR3 is 16 amino acids long. V lost 7 bases to trimming and J lost 2 bases; unmatched junction nucleotides: 8. As DNA, the CDR3 is TGTGCCAGCACCTCGACTAGCGGGAGGTTCACCTACGAGCAGTACTTC. This sequence encodes CASTSTSGRFTYEQYF.

This chain joins TRBV6-6 and TRBJ1-5; D ambiguous. The CDR3 totals 14 residues. Germline lookup yields CDR1 MNHNY and CDR2 SVGAGI (reference sequence). V was cut by 0 bases and J by 6 bases, with 9 bases left in between. The chain's CDR3 is CASSYSSSGQPQHF. The DNA for the CDR3 is TGTGCCAGCAGTTACTCGAGTTCAGGTCAGCCCCAGCATTTT.

This clone was detected once. This sequence joins TRBV27 and TRBJ1-3; D not certain. With 6 bases removed from V and 0 bases from J, the gap between germline ends came to 9 bases. The CDR3 runs to 14 residues. Germline V lookup: CDR1 MNHEY, CDR2 SMNVEV (reference sequence). CDR3 sequence reads: CASSPSDSGNTIYF. In DNA, the CDR3 is TGTGCCAGCAGCCCTAGTGACTCTGGAAACACCATATATTTT.

A single count supports this clone. The CDR3 loop reads CASSTIRTSSVETQYF. As DNA, the CDR3 is TGTGCCAGCAGCACTATACGGACTAGCTCAGTGGAGACCCAGTACTTC. The chain combines TRBV7-9 with TRBJ2-5, with 8 bases fitting TRBD2. Losses at the gene ends were 5 bases for V and 5 bases for J; bases not matched to a gene: 13. The CDR3 sequence is 16 residues long. Germline CDR1 SEHNR, CDR2 FQNEAQ (reference sequence). Full variable domain (outside the CDR3, taken from reference TRBV7-9 and TRBJ2-5): DTGVSQNPRHKITKRGQNVTFRCDPISEHNRLYWYRQTLGQGPEFLTYFQNEAQLEKSRLLSDRFSAERPKGSFSTLEIQRTEQGDSAMYLCASSTIRTSSVETQYFGPGTRLLVL.

The CDR3, as DNA: TGTGCCAGCAGCCCGACGCGGGGGAAAGATGAGCAGTTCTTC. This sequence encodes CASSPTRGKDEQFF. The chain joins TRBV9 to TRBJ2-1; 7 nucleotides agree with TRBD2. The CDR3 is 14 residues long. The germline V gene has CDR1 SGDLS and CDR2 YYNGEE. Germline trimming cut 4 bases from V and 8 bases from J; bases unmatched to any gene: 9.

CDR3 amino acids: CASSDPRFSNQPQHF. CDR3 bases: TGTGCCAGCAGTGACCCCAGATTTAGCAATCAGCCCCAGCATTTT. The chain combines TRBV6-1 with TRBJ1-5; D uncertain. V was trimmed by 3 bases and J by 0 bases, leaving 9 bases between them. The CDR3 covers 15 residues. Germline values: CDR1 MNHNS, CDR2 SASEGT.

The chain combines TRBV7-8 with TRBJ2-6; maybe TRBD2 (5 bases). The CDR3 has 16 amino acids. Germline V CDR1 and CDR2: SGHVS, FQNEAQ. Trimming left V 1 base short and J 2 bases short, with 9 bases between. The CDR3 DNA reads TGTGCCAGCAGCTTAGATAAGACTACTGGGGCCAACGTCCTGACTTTC. Protein sequence: CASSLDKTTGANVLTF.

This chain connects TRBV29-1 to TRBJ2-2, with D possibly matching TRBD1 (6 bases). CDR3 length: 12 residues. Between the trimmed V and J ends, which lost 4 bases and 8 bases, there was a span of 11 bases. Germline V gene lookup returns CDR1 SQVTM and CDR2 ANQGSEA. The CDR3: CSVVGGPGELFF. CDR3 in DNA: TGCAGCGTTGTAGGGGGTCCAGGGGAGCTGTTTTTT.

The chain has TRBV2 and TRBJ2-7, with D hard to call. With 6 bases removed from V and 3 bases from J, the gap between germline ends came to 9 bases. This CDR3 spans 12 amino acids. Per the germline V gene, CDR1 is SNHLY and CDR2 is FYNNEI. CDR3 DNA sequence: TGTGCCAGCAGCGGGCCAGACTACGAGCAGTACTTC. It is translated as CASSGPDYEQYF.

The chain joins TRBV7-9 to TRBJ2-7; 7 positions match TRBD2. J gave up 5 bases and V 1 base, and 5 bases lay outside the gene matches. Per the germline V gene, CDR1 is SEHNR and CDR2 is FQNEAQ (reference sequence). The CDR3 length is 14 residues. CDR3 residues: CASSLDAGVNEQYF. The CDR3 region has the DNA TGTGCCAGCAGCTTAGATGCGGGGGTCAACGAGCAGTACTTC.

The V gene is TRBV7-3, the J gene TRBJ2-1; maybe TRBD2 (5 bases). V lost 5 bases and J lost 2, with 13 bases in between. Germline-derived CDR1 and CDR2 are SGHTA and FQGTGA. This CDR3 contains 15 residues. This chain's CDR3 is CASSPHPGTYNEQFF. The CDR3 DNA follows: TGTGCCAGCAGCCCACATCCGGGGACCTACAATGAGCAGTTCTTC.

The chain has TRBV27 and TRBJ2-3; 8 bases agree with TRBD1. The length of the CDR3 is 16 residues. Unmatched junction bases numbered 13, after V lost 9 bases and J lost 2 bases. Germline V lookup: CDR1 MNHEY, CDR2 SMNVEV (reference sequence). CDR3 DNA: TGTGCCAGGGATCGGGACAGGAGGGCCCCCACAGATACGCAGTATTTT. It encodes CARDRDRRAPTDTQYF.

V usage is TRBV6-5 and J usage is TRBJ2-7; weak D call: TRBD1 (6 bases). Germline-derived CDR1 and CDR2 are MNHEY and SVGAGI. Trimming shortened V by 8 bases and J by 0 bases, and 14 bases separated the two germline ends. The CDR3 runs to 14 residues. DNA of the CDR3: TGTGCCAGCGGGGACACAGTAAGCTCCTACGAGCAGTACTTC. Protein: CASGDTVSSYEQYF.

The chain joins TRBV6-5 to TRBJ2-3; D gene uncertain. V was pared by 2 bases and J by 6 bases, with 9 bases between. The CDR3 is made up of 13 amino acids. Per germline, CDR1 MNHEY and CDR2 SVGAGI. CDR3 loop: CASSYPPGDTQYF. The CDR3 coding sequence is TGTGCCAGCAGTTACCCACCTGGGGATACGCAGTATTTT.